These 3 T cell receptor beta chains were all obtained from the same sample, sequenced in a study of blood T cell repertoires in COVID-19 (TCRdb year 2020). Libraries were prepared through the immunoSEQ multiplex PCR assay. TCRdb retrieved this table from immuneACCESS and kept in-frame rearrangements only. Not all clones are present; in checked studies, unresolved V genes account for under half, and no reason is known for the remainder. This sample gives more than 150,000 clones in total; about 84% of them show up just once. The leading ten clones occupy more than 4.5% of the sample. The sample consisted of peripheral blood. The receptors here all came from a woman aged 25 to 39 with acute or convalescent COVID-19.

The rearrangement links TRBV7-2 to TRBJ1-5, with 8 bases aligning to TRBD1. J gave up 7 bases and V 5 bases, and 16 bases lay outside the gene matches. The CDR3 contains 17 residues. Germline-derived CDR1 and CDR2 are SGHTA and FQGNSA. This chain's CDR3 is CASSLNLGQAGKQPQHF. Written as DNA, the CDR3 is TGTGCCAGCAGCCTGAATCTGGGACAGGCTGGTAAGCAGCCCCAGCATTTT.

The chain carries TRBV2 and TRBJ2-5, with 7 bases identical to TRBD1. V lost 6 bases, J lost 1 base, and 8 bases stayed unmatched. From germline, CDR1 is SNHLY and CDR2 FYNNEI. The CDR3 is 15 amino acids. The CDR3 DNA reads TGTGCCAGCAGCTGGGTCCGGGACAGCCAAGAGACCCAGTACTTC. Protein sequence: CASSWVRDSQETQYF.

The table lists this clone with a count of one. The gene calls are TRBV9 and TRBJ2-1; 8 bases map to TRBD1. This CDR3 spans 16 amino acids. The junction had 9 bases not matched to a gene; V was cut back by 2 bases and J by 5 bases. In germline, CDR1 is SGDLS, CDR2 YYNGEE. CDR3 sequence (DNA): TGTGCCAGCAGCGTTACAGCCGGGACAGGTGACAATGAGCAGTTCTTC. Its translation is CASSVTAGTGDNEQFF.